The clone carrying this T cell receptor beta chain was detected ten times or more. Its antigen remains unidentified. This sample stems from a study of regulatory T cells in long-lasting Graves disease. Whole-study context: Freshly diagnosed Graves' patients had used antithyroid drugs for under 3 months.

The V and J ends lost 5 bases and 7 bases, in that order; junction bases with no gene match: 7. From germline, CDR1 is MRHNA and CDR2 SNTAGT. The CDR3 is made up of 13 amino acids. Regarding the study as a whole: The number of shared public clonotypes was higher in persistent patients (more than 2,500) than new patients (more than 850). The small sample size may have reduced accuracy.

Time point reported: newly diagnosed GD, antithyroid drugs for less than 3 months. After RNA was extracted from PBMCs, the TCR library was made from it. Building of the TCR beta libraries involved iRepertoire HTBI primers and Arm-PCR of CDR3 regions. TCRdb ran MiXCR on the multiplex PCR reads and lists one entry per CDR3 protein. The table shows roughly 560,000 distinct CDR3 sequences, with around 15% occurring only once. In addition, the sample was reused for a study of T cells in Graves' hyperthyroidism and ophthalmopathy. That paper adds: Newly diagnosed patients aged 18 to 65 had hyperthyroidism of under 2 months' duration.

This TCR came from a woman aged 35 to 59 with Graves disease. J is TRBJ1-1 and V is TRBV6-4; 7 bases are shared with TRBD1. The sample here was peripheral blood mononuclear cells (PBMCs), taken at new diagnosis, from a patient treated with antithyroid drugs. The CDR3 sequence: CASSQQGTGEAFF. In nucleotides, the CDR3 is TGTGCCAGCAGTCAACAGGGGACCGGTGAAGCTTTCTTT.